These 29 T cell receptor beta chains were sequenced from one sample in a study of T cell clonality in common variable immunodeficiency. The repertoire was sequenced with immunoSEQ multiplex PCR; TCRdb's copy has only in-frame clones and lacks some. The sample table includes fewer than 8,500 clones. These TCRs are of unknown antigen specificity. Study observations and caveats: In common variable immunodeficiency, TCR beta chains reportedly carried fewer deletions and N-nucleotide insertions.

Sequencing was carried out using peripheral blood mononuclear cells. The receptors were gathered from a human donor with common variable immunodeficiency.

As concerns this clone: The read comes to an end 3 residues before the CDR3 does, leaving the germline J gene to fill in the end. This sequence joins TRBV7-9 and TRBJ2-7; D gene uncertain. Trimming left V 3 bases short and J 2 bases short, with 11 bases between. The CDR3 sequence is 14 residues long. Germline V gives CDR1 SEHNR, CDR2 FQNEAQ (reference sequence). The CDR3 reads CASSFQEATYEQYF. The part of the CDR3 DNA that was read is TGTGCCAGCAGCTTCCAAGAGGCAACCTACGAG.

Turning to this clone: The sequenced fragment ends 3 residues before the CDR3 boundary, so the rest is inferred from the germline J gene. The chain links TRBV18 to TRBJ1-2; D is unresolved. Trimming removed 2 bases from V and 3 bases from J, with 10 bases in between. The CDR3 covers 14 residues. Germline CDR1 reads KGHSH; CDR2 reads LQKENI. The sequenced CDR3 bases are TGTGCCAGCTCACCAATTATAAGGGACTATGGC. This codes for CASSPIIRDYG. The complete CDR3 protein is CASSPIIRDYGYTF. Full variable domain (remainder filled in from reference TRBV18 and TRBJ1-2): NAGVMQNPRHLVRRRGQEARLRCSPMKGHSHVYWYRQLPEEGLKFMVYLQKENIIDESGMPKERFSAEFPKEGPSILRIQQVVRGDSAAYFCASSPIIRDYGYTFGSGTRLTVV.

By frequency, this clone registers medium-sized. The read ends 3 residues before the CDR3 terminus; that terminus is restored from the germline J gene. The V gene is TRBV7-9, the J gene TRBJ2-7; D ambiguous. Trimming shortened V by 2 bases and J by 4 bases, and 9 bases separated the two germline ends. The CDR3 has 13 amino acids. The germline CDR1 and CDR2 sequences are SEHNR and FQNEAQ (reference sequence). The CDR3 DNA, read in part, is TGTGCCAGCAGCTTATTCCCAGGTTACGAG. Translation gives CASSLFPGYE. The whole CDR3 region reads CASSLFPGYEQYF.

A note on this clone: The read is 3 residues too short to cover the CDR3 end, so that end is filled in from the germline J gene. This chain links TRBV10-3 with TRBJ2-5, with 10 bases lining up with TRBD1. This CDR3 region has 15 residues. Germline loops: CDR1 ENHRY, CDR2 SYGVKD. Trimming removed 6 bases from V and 5 bases from J; junction bases left unmatched: 9. The part of the CDR3 DNA that was read is TGTGCCATCAGGAAATCCGGGACAGGGGATGAGACC. Translating it yields CAIRKSGTGDET. The full CDR3 protein is CAIRKSGTGDETQYF.

With regard to this clone: The observed sequence ends 3 residues before the CDR3 terminus, with the missing tail filled in from the germline J gene. The rearrangement links TRBV7-2 to TRBJ2-3; TRBD2 is a possible D gene (6 bases). The CDR3 is 15 residues long. Germline assignment: CDR1 SGHTA and CDR2 FQGNSA. V was pared by 2 bases and J by 3 bases, with 12 bases between. CDR3 region: CASSLSRGWTDTQYF. The sequenced part of the CDR3 DNA is TGTGCCAGCAGCTTATCGCGGGGTTGGACAGATACG.

Details on this clone: The observed sequence ends 3 residues before the CDR3 terminus, with the missing tail filled in from the germline J gene. The rearrangement links TRBV5-1 to TRBJ2-7; possible D gene TRBD2, 6 bases. CDR3 length: 13 amino acids. From germline, CDR1 is SGHRS and CDR2 YFSETQ. Deletions cut 4 bases from V and 3 bases from J, with 11 bases between. The CDR3 bases that were read are TGCGCCAGCAGCCGGGAGCAGGGCTACGAG. It yields the protein CASSREQGYE. The whole CDR3 sequence is CASSREQGYEQYF.

On this clone itself: Read sequence stops 3 residues before the CDR3 end, and the germline J gene provides the missing end. This sequence joins TRBV6-1 and TRBJ2-7; D possibly corresponds to TRBD1 (5 bases). This CDR3 is 14 amino acids long. Germline V CDR1 and CDR2: MNHNS, SASEGT. V was pared by 0 bases and J by 2 bases, with 8 bases between. The CDR3 is CASSEADIAYEQYF. The sequenced CDR3 bases are TGTGCCAGCAGTGAAGCGGACATCGCCTACGAG.

In regard to this clone: Read coverage stops 3 residues before the CDR3 terminus; the germline J gene supplies the remainder. The rearrangement links TRBV2 to TRBJ2-5; the D gene is possibly TRBD1 (5 bases). With 1 base removed from V and 3 bases from J, the gap between germline ends came to 9 bases. The germline gives CDR1 SNHLY, CDR2 FYNNEI. This CDR3 has 14 amino acids. The part of the CDR3 DNA that was read is TGTGCCAGCAGTGAAGAGGGGTGGAAAGAGACC. Residues: CASSEEGWKET. The CDR3 as a whole reads CASSEEGWKETQYF.

This clone counts as medium-sized by frequency. CDR3 bases read: TGTGCCAGCTCACCCGCGGACAGTTCGAACACTGAA. Translation: CASSPADSSNTE. The complete CDR3 protein is CASSPADSSNTEAFF. This rearrangement joins TRBV18 to TRBJ1-1, with D perhaps TRBD1 (6 bases). The CDR3 is cut off 3 residues early in the read; its end comes from the germline J gene. Trimming took 3 bases from V and 1 from J, leaving 12 bases between them. The CDR3 extends over 15 amino acids. Germline values: CDR1 KGHSH, CDR2 LQKENI.

Turning to this clone: The read ends 3 residues shy of where the CDR3 ends; the end is completed using the germline J gene. The chain joins TRBV19 to TRBJ1-3; possible D gene TRBD1, 6 bases. Germline CDR1 is LNHDA and CDR2 is SQIVND (reference sequence). The CDR3 consists of 15 residues. V was pared by 7 bases and J by 0 bases, with 13 bases between. The part of the CDR3 DNA that was read is TGTGCCAGTACAAACTTACAGGGCTCTGGAAACACC. Its translation: CASTNLQGSGNT. In full, the CDR3 is CASTNLQGSGNTIYF. Supplemented by reference TRBV19 and TRBJ1-3, the full variable domain reads DGGITQSPKYLFRKEGQNVTLSCEQNLNHDAMYWYRQDPGQGLRLIYYSQIVNDFQKGDIAEGYSVSREKKESFPLTVTSAQKNPTAFYLCASTNLQGSGNTIYFGEGSWLTVV.

Turning to this clone: The CDR3 extends 3 residues past the end of the read, so its final part is completed from the germline J gene. The chain combines TRBV7-2 with TRBJ1-4; D is undetermined. V lost 0 bases to trimming and J lost 7 bases, with 9 bases between them. The CDR3 runs to 14 residues. The V gene's germline CDR1 is SGHTA and CDR2 FQGNSA. The CDR3 sequence: CASSLARGSEKLFF. The part of the CDR3 DNA that was read is TGTGCCAGCAGCTTAGCGCGGGGAAGTGAAAAA. The variable domain in full, with the rest retrieved from reference TRBV7-2 and TRBJ1-4, is GAGVSQSPSNKVTEKGKDVELRCDPISGHTALYWYRQSLGQGLEFLIYFQGNSAPDKSGLPSDRFSAERTGGSVSTLTIQRTQQEDSAVYLCASSLARGSEKLFFGSGTQLSVL.

Remarks on this clone: The read gets to within 3 residues of the CDR3 end, and the germline J gene fills in the rest. This chain joins TRBV19 and TRBJ2-1, with 10 bases identical to TRBD2. Trimming cost V 5 bases and J 8 bases; bases outside gene matches: 9. Germline V gene sequence: CDR1 LNHDA, CDR2 SQIVND (reference sequence). The CDR3 consists of 15 residues. The CDR3 DNA, read in part, is TGTGCCAGTAGTCCGAAGCGGGGGGGCAACTATGAG. Protein: CASSPKRGGNYE. The full CDR3 is CASSPKRGGNYEQFF.

This clone is classed as medium-sized by frequency. The CDR3 end lies 3 residues beyond the end of the read and is filled in from the germline J gene. This chain connects TRBV19 to TRBJ1-4; D not resolved. The CDR3 consists of 14 residues. CDR1 LNHDA and CDR2 SQIVND come from the germline V gene (reference sequence). V lost 3 bases, J lost 6 bases, and 11 bases lay in between. The part of the CDR3 DNA that was read is TGTGCCAGTAGTATTTACACCCGGGATGAAAAA. This gives the protein CASSIYTRDEK. The full CDR3 sequence reads CASSIYTRDEKLFF.

Comments on this clone: The read falls 3 residues short of the CDR3 end, and the missing part is taken from the germline J gene. The chain carries TRBV18 and TRBJ1-1, with 9 bases lining up with TRBD1. The CDR3 totals 13 residues. Trimming took 6 bases from V and 5 from J; bases not matched to a gene: 4. Germline values: CDR1 KGHSH, CDR2 LQKENI. This CDR3 reads CASSSDRGTEAFF. Incomplete CDR3 DNA: TGTGCCAGCTCCTCCGACAGGGGGACTGAA.

In regard to this clone: The read ends 3 residues shy of where the CDR3 ends; the end is completed using the germline J gene. V and J are TRBV7-2 and TRBJ2-1, with 7 positions matching TRBD1. From germline, CDR1 is SGHTA and CDR2 FQGNSA. The J segment lost 6 bases and the V segment lost 1 base, leaving 6 bases of the junction unmatched. The CDR3 is 15 residues long. Partial CDR3 DNA: TGTGCCAGCAGCTTAGTAGGGGGCGCATTCAATGAG. Translating it yields CASSLVGGAFNE. The whole CDR3 protein reads CASSLVGGAFNEQFF.

A word on this clone: The CDR3 extends 3 residues past the end of the read, so its final part is completed from the germline J gene. The rearrangement links TRBV2 to TRBJ2-3; D gene unclear. The CDR3 extends over 11 amino acids. Trimming removed 7 bases from V and 3 bases from J, with 5 bases in between. The germline V gene has CDR1 SNHLY and CDR2 FYNNEI. Partial CDR3 DNA: TGTGCCAGCATCTATACAGATACG. This sequence encodes CASIYTDT. Given in full, the CDR3 is CASIYTDTQYF.

With respect to this clone: The sequenced fragment ends 3 residues before the CDR3 boundary, so the rest is inferred from the germline J gene. The chain joins TRBV2 to TRBJ2-7, with no clear D. This CDR3 has 12 residues. Per germline, CDR1 SNHLY and CDR2 FYNNEI. The V end was cut by 6 bases, the J end by 0 bases, with 6 bases between. CDR3 DNA, as far as it was read: TGTGCCAGCAGCTTCAGCTCCTACGAG. Protein sequence: CASSFSSYE. In full, the CDR3 is CASSFSSYEQYF.

About this clone: The CDR3 end is not reached by the read, which stops 3 residues before it; the germline J gene fills it in. This chain connects TRBV18 to TRBJ2-5, with a possible D match to TRBD2 (6 bases). Per germline, CDR1 KGHSH and CDR2 LQKENI. The CDR3 consists of 14 residues. Trimming pared 4 bases from V and 1 base from J, leaving 10 bases between. CDR3 DNA, as far as it was read: TGTGCCAGCTCACAACGGGACTTCCAAGAGACC. Translating gives CASSQRDFQET. The whole CDR3 sequence is CASSQRDFQETQYF.

Remarks on this clone: The read comes to an end 3 residues before the CDR3 does, leaving the germline J gene to fill in the end. The V and J genes are TRBV6-2 or TRBV6-3 and TRBJ1-6; 7 bases are shared with TRBD1. J was trimmed by 5 bases and V by 3 bases; bases with no gene match: 4. The CDR3 extends over 15 amino acids. The germline CDR1 and CDR2 sequences are MNHEY and SVGEGT. CDR3 DNA (partial): TGTGCCAGCAGTTATGAGGGGACAGATAATTCACCC. Translation: CASSYEGTDNSP. The entire CDR3 sequence reads CASSYEGTDNSPLHF.

A note on this clone: A read error may account for a junction end that differs from germline. The sequenced fragment ends 3 residues before the CDR3 boundary, so the rest is inferred from the germline J gene. V is TRBV18 and J is TRBJ1-6, with 9 bases lining up with TRBD1. The CDR3 consists of 16 residues. CDR1 KGHSH and CDR2 LQKENI come from the germline V gene. Incomplete CDR3 DNA: TGTGCCAGCTCACCGTCAAAGACAGGGGGAAATTCAACC. It is translated as CASSPSKTGGNST. The full CDR3 is CASSPSKTGGNSTLHF.

CDR3: CASSIDRGQGAEAFF. Incomplete CDR3 DNA: TGTGCCAGTAGTATAGATCGGGGACAGGGGGCAGAA. V gene TRBV19 combines with J gene TRBJ1-1; 12 bases fit TRBD1. The read is 3 residues too short to cover the CDR3 end, so that end is filled in from the germline J gene. Germline CDR1 LNHDA, CDR2 SQIVND (reference sequence). The length of the CDR3 is 15 residues.

To note about this clone: The read ends 3 residues before the CDR3 terminus; that terminus is restored from the germline J gene. This chain links TRBV2 with TRBJ1-5; 7 bases map to TRBD1. The CDR3 has 14 amino acids. The germline V gene encodes CDR1 SNHLY and CDR2 FYNNEI. Trimming took 6 bases from V and 7 from J; bases not matched to a gene: 9. The CDR3 loop is CASRADRVGQPQHF. The sequenced CDR3 bases are TGTGCCAGCAGGGCCGACAGGGTGGGCCAGCCC.

According to its frequency, this clone is medium-sized (0.01 to 0.1%). Coverage ceases 3 residues before the CDR3 finishes, and the germline J gene fills in the end. The chain couples TRBV5-1 to TRBJ1-1; 8 nucleotides line up with TRBD1. This CDR3 contains 15 residues. Looked up from germline, CDR1 is SGHRS and CDR2 is YFSETQ. With 1 base clipped from V and 1 base from J, the junction kept 3 bases outside the gene matches. CDR3 DNA, as far as it was read: TGCGCCAGCAGCTTGCAGGGGGCCGGGAACACTGAA. The encoded protein is CASSLQGAGNTE. The complete CDR3 reads CASSLQGAGNTEAFF.

As concerns this clone: The read ends 3 residues early relative to the CDR3; the germline J gene fills the gap. The genes are TRBV7-2 and TRBJ2-3; 7 bases align to TRBD2. Trimming cost V 3 bases and J 4 bases; bases outside gene matches: 4. CDR1 and CDR2 (germline): SGHTA, FQGNSA. This CDR3 is 14 amino acids long. This CDR3 reads CASSFGLAADTQYF. The covered CDR3 bases are TGTGCCAGCAGCTTCGGGCTAGCGGCAGATACG.

As concerns this clone: The missing CDR3 end, 3 residues past where the read stops, is filled in from the germline J gene. The chain uses TRBV5-1 and TRBJ2-7; 8 positions match TRBD1. The J segment lost 6 bases and the V segment lost 4 bases, leaving 12 bases of the junction unmatched. Germline V lookup: CDR1 SGHRS, CDR2 YFSETQ. The length of the CDR3 is 15 residues. The CDR3 spells CASSLSPGQGVEQYF. Incomplete CDR3 DNA: TGCGCCAGCAGCCTCAGTCCAGGACAGGGCGTCGAG.

To note about this clone: Read coverage stops 3 residues before the CDR3 terminus; the germline J gene supplies the remainder. The rearrangement joins TRBV7-2 to TRBJ1-4; D unresolved. This CDR3 has 15 residues. V lost 5 bases and J 3 bases, leaving 13 bases between the germline ends. Germline CDR1 reads SGHTA; CDR2 reads FQGNSA. The CDR3 bases that were read are TGTGCCAGCAGCCCGCAAAGGTTACCTAATGAAAAA. Protein sequence: CASSPQRLPNEK. The CDR3 as a whole reads CASSPQRLPNEKLFF.

This CDR3 reads CSAQWTGTYEQYF. Partial CDR3 DNA: TGCAGTGCCCAATGGACAGGAACCTACGAG. This chain links TRBV20-1 with TRBJ2-7, with 7 positions matching TRBD1. The read ends 3 residues shy of where the CDR3 ends; the end is completed using the germline J gene. CDR1 and CDR2 from the germline V gene are DFQATT and SNEGSKA (reference sequence). The CDR3 is 13 amino acids. Germline trimming cut 6 bases from V and 2 bases from J; bases unmatched to any gene: 7.

As regards this clone: From the germline J gene comes the end of the CDR3, since the read stops 3 residues before it. The V call is TRBV20-1, the J call TRBJ2-5; 8 positions agree with TRBD2. V was pared by 3 bases and J by 2 bases, with 14 bases of the junction left unmatched. This CDR3 is 17 amino acids long. Germline-derived CDR1 and CDR2 are DFQATT and SNEGSKA (reference sequence). The CDR3 here is CSASLPQRGGTQETQYF. The part of the CDR3 DNA that was read is TGCAGTGCTAGCCTCCCCCAACGCGGGGGGACACAAGAGACC.

Notes on this clone: The observed sequence ends 3 residues before the CDR3 terminus, with the missing tail filled in from the germline J gene. This chain links TRBV6-2 or TRBV6-3 with TRBJ2-7; D is possibly TRBD1 (7 bases). Germline CDR1 reads MNHEY; CDR2 reads SVGEGT. Trimming removed 7 bases at V and 3 bases at J, with 19 bases between. This CDR3 has 15 residues. The CDR3 loop is CASNPLGGQRYEQYF. CDR3 DNA (partial): TGTGCCAGCAACCCCTTGGGGGGACAGCGCTACGAG.